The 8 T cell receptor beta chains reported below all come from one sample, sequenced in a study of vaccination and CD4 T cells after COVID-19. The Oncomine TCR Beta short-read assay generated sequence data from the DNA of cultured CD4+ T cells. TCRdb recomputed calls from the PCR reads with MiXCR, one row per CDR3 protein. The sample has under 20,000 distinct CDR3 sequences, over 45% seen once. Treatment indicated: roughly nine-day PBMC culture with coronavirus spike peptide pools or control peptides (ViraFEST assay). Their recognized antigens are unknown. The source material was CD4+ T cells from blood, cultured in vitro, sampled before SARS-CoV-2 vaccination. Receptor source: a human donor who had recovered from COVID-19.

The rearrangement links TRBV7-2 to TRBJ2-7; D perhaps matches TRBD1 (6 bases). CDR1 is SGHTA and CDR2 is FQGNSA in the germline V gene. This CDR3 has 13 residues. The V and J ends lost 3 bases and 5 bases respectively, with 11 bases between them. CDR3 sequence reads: CASSFTGFHEQYF. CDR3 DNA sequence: TGTGCCAGCAGCTTCACAGGGTTCCACGAGCAGTACTTC.

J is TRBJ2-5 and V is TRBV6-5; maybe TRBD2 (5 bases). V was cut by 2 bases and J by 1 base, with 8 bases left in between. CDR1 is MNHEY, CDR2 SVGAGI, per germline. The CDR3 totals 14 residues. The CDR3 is CASSYRGPQETQYF. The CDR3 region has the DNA TGTGCCAGCAGTTACCGCGGGCCCCAAGAGACCCAGTACTTC.

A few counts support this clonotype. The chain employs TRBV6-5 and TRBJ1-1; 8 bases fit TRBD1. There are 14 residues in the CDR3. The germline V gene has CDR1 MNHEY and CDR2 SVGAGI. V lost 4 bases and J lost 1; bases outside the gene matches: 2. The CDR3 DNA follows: TGTGCCAGCAGTTCCGGGACAGGGAACACTGAAGCTTTCTTT. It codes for CASSSGTGNTEAFF.

The CDR3 sequence is CSASTGAGEQYF. As DNA, the CDR3 is TGCAGTGCTTCGACAGGGGCGGGAGAGCAGTACTTC. The J gene is TRBJ2-7, the V gene TRBV20-1; TRBD1 aligns across 8 bases. The CDR3 runs to 12 residues. V was clipped by 5 bases and J by 7 bases; unmatched bases: 7. Germline V gene lookup returns CDR1 DFQATT and CDR2 SNEGSKA (reference sequence).

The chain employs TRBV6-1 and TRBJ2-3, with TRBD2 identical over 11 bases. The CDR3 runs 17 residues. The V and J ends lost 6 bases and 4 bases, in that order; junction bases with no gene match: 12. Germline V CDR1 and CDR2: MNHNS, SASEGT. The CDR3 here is CASRELTSGSFPDTQYF. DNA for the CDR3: TGTGCCAGCAGGGAACTCACTAGCGGGAGTTTCCCAGATACGCAGTATTTT.

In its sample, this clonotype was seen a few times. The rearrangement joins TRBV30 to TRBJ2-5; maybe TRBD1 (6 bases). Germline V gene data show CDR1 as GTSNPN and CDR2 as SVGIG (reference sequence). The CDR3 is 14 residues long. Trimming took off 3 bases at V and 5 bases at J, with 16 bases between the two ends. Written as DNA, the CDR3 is TGTGCCTGGAGGGTCGTCAGGGGCACGGAGACCCAGTACTTC. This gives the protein CAWRVVRGTETQYF.

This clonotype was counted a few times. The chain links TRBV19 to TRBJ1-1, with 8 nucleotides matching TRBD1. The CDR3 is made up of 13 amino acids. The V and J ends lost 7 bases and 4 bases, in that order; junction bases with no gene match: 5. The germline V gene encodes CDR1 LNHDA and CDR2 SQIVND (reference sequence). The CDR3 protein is CASIKDRATEAFF. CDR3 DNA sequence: TGTGCCAGTATTAAGGACAGGGCCACTGAAGCTTTCTTT.

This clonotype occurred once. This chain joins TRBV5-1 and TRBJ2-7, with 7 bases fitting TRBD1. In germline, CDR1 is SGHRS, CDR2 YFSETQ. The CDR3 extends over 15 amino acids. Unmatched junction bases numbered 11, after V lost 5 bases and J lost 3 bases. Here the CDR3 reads CASRESPGGYYEQYF. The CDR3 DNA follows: TGCGCCAGCAGAGAATCGCCAGGGGGTTACTACGAGCAGTACTTC.